Given below is one T cell receptor beta chain in context. In the original processing: From reference gene primer amplification, estimates of nucleated cell counts were derived. Here immunoSEQ multiplex PCR was the method, and the copy in TCRdb shows in-frame clones only, minus some. V, J and clone size derive from that table, while D and trimming were established from the DNA sequence. This sample has about 45,000 clones; 92% occur once, and the top ten carry approximately 12%. Germline CDR1 MNHEY, CDR2 SVGAGI. V shed 5 bases and J shed 5 bases, with 9 bases lying between them. This CDR3 region has 12 residues. This sample is part of a study of blood T cell repertoires in COVID-19. The overall study: Italy, Spain and the United States were the sources of the convalescent and acute COVID-19 samples. PBMCs, B-cell-depleted T cells, or T cells provided the cDNA or gDNA that made up the material.

The chain uses TRBV6-5 and TRBJ1-2, with unresolved D. This receptor was obtained from a human donor in a cohort sampled during active COVID-19. The material sequenced was peripheral blood. The CDR3 bases are TGTGCCAGCAGTCGGGATCGATATGGCTACACCTTC. It translates to CASSRDRYGYTF.